The 5 T cell receptor beta chains in this list originate from one sample, sequenced in a study of shared clonotypes between healthy human individuals. Generated by immunoSEQ multiplex PCR, the TCRdb table keeps only in-frame clones and is missing some. The table has hundreds of thousands of clones, less than 98% seen once. The specimen was naive CD4+ T cells sorted from blood. Subset defined: CD45RA+ positively selected. These receptor sequences come from a woman between 25 and 40 years old in good health.

This clone was seen only once. The chain combines TRBV10-1 with TRBJ2-3; D ambiguous. Trimming took 3 bases from V and 0 from J, leaving 13 bases between them. This CDR3 is 16 amino acids long. CDR1 WNHNN and CDR2 SYGVQD come from the germline V gene (reference sequence). The CDR3 DNA is TGCGCCAGCAGTGATCCTGTGGGAAAGAGCACAGATACGCAGTATTTT. Residues: CASSDPVGKSTDTQYF.

The genes are TRBV27 and TRBJ1-1, with no clear D. The germline CDR1 and CDR2 sequences are MNHEY and SMNVEV (reference sequence). Trimming pared 5 bases from V and 10 bases from J, leaving 17 bases between. The CDR3 runs to 13 residues. The DNA for the CDR3 is TGTGCCAGCAGTGTAACCCCGAATAGTGGAGCTTTCTTT. Amino acids: CASSVTPNSGAFF.

V usage is TRBV5-1 and J usage is TRBJ2-1; 12 bases map to TRBD2. The CDR3 runs 15 residues. Per germline, CDR1 SGHRS and CDR2 YFSETQ. J gave up 6 bases and V 4 bases, and 5 bases lay outside the gene matches. The CDR3 region has the DNA TGCGCCAGCAGCATGACTAGCGGGAGTCCCAATGAGCAGTTCTTC. Protein product: CASSMTSGSPNEQFF.

The CDR3 is CASGVSGPSSGANVLTF. CDR3 nucleotide sequence: TGTGCCAGCGGCGTCTCGGGACCGTCTTCTGGGGCCAACGTCCTGACTTTC. The chain carries TRBV2 and TRBJ2-6; D may be TRBD1 or TRBD2 (5 bases each). The CDR3 loop spans 17 amino acids. The germline V and J ends were trimmed by 8 bases and 1 base, with 18 bases remaining between them. Germline CDR1 reads SNHLY; CDR2 reads FYNNEI.

The CDR3 here is CASSLSLAGGNEQFF. The CDR3 DNA follows: TGCGCCAGCAGCTTGTCGCTAGCGGGAGGCAATGAGCAGTTCTTC. V and J are TRBV5-1 and TRBJ2-1, with 11 bases that match TRBD2. With V trimmed by 1 base and J by 6 bases, 3 bases remained unmatched. CDR3 size: 15 residues. Looked up from germline, CDR1 is SGHRS and CDR2 is YFSETQ.